This TCR beta chain is drawn from a study of blood T cell repertoires in COVID-19. TCRdb's copy holds only in-frame clones and misses some; the assay was immunoSEQ multiplex PCR. The data show a few hundred thousand clones, around four fifths seen once. Trimming took off 8 bases at V and 2 bases at J, with 15 bases between the two ends. CDR1 and CDR2 (germline): SNHLY, FYNNEI. The CDR3 totals 14 residues. This sequence originates from a woman between 50 and 59 years old who had recovered from COVID-19. V is TRBV2 and J is TRBJ2-5; D is perhaps TRBD1 (6 bases). What was sequenced was PBMCs or T cells enriched from blood (not recorded which). The CDR3 bases are TGTGCCAGCTACAGGGCTATGGGACAAGAGACCCAGTACTTC. It yields the protein CASYRAMGQETQYF.